This entry describes one T cell receptor beta chain. TCRdb's copy holds only in-frame clones and misses some; the assay was immunoSEQ multiplex PCR. The repertoire consists of over a million clones, with roughly 70% occurring once and the leading ten covering approximately 1.5%. The data stem from a study of shared clonotypes between healthy human individuals. The CDR3 spans 14 residues. Germline V CDR1 and CDR2: SGHTA, FQGNSA. The V segment lost 10 bases and the J segment 2 bases; nucleotides outside the gene matches: 11. The specimen sequenced was memory CD4+ T cells sorted from blood. The subset here: CD45RA-negative fraction. The chain is built from TRBV7-2 and TRBJ2-7, with TRBD2 identical over 7 bases. This TCR was recovered from a man aged 18 to 29 in good health. The CDR3 loop is CATQPGGSPYEQYF. DNA of the CDR3: TGTGCCACCCAGCCAGGCGGGAGCCCCTACGAGCAGTACTTC.